What follows are 5 T cell receptor beta chains derived from one specimen sequenced in a study of T cells after posttransplantation cyclophosphamide. The protocol was immunoSEQ multiplex PCR, while the TCRdb copy is restricted to in-frame clones and leaves out a portion. This table has tens of thousands of clones, around 90% appearing once. Material: PBMCs. These receptor sequences come from a middle-aged woman with a blood cancer, CMV-positive, and with a related stem cell donor.

The chain combines TRBV2 with TRBJ2-7; tentative D call: TRBD1 (6 bases). The germline V and J ends were trimmed by 8 bases and 4 bases, with 18 bases remaining between them. From germline, CDR1 is SNHLY and CDR2 FYNNEI. CDR3 length equals 14 residues. The CDR3 sequence: CASLGTYNPYEQYF. In DNA, the CDR3 is TGTGCCAGCCTCGGGACATACAATCCTTACGAGCAGTACTTC.

The genes are TRBV6-1 and TRBJ1-1; the D gene is possibly TRBD1 (5 bases). Germline V gene data show CDR1 as MNHNS and CDR2 as SASEGT. The CDR3 loop spans 14 amino acids. Trimming removed 10 bases from V and 3 bases from J, with 18 bases in between. CDR3 DNA sequence: TGTGCCACGGGTGGGGGAGGGAAATACACTGAAGCTTTCTTT. It yields the protein CATGGGGKYTEAFF.

This rearrangement joins TRBV19 to TRBJ2-2, with a weak D call TRBD1 (6 bases). V was pared by 4 bases and J by 3 bases, with 15 bases between. CDR3 size: 16 residues. Germline-derived CDR1 and CDR2 are LNHDA and SQIVND (reference sequence). This CDR3 reads CASSTRQVRDTGELFF. CDR3 nucleotide sequence: TGTGCCAGTAGTACCCGACAGGTCAGAGACACCGGGGAGCTGTTTTTT.

This clone was seen a single time. J is TRBJ2-7 and V is TRBV5-1; D is perhaps TRBD2 (5 bases). CDR1 is SGHRS, CDR2 YFSETQ, per germline. The CDR3 sequence is 15 residues long. V shed 2 bases and J shed 6 bases, with 18 bases lying between them. CDR3 sequence reads: CASSLYPGDFGEQYF. The CDR3 DNA follows: TGCGCCAGCAGCTTATACCCCGGGGATTTCGGCGAGCAGTACTTC. The whole variable domain, remainder taken from reference TRBV5-1 and TRBJ2-7, is KAGVTQTPRYLIKTRGQQVTLSCSPISGHRSVSWYQQTPGQGLQFLFEYFSETQRNKGNFPGRFSGRQFSNSRSEMNVSTLELGDSALYLCASSLYPGDFGEQYFGPGTRLTVT.

The CDR3 reads CASSRLSQTYEQYF. The CDR3 bases are TGCGCCAGCAGCCGATTGAGCCAAACCTACGAGCAGTACTTC. The chain recombines TRBV5-1 with TRBJ2-7; D call uncertain. Trimming pared 4 bases from V and 2 bases from J, leaving 13 bases between. Per germline, CDR1 SGHRS and CDR2 YFSETQ. This CDR3 comprises 14 residues.